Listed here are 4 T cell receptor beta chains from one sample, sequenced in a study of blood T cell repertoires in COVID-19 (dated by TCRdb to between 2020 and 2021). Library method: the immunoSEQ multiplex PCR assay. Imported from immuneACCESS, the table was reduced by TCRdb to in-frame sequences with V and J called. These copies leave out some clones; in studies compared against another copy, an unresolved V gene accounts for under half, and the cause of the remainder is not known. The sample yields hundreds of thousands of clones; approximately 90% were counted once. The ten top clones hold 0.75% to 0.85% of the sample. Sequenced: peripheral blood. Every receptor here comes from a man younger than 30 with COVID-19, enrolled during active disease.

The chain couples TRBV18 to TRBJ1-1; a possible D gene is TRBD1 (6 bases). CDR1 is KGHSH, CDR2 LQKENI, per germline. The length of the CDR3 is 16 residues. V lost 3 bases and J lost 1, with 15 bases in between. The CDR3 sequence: CASSPGQIFWNTEAFF. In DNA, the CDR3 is TGTGCCAGCTCACCTGGACAGATCTTTTGGAACACTGAAGCTTTCTTT.

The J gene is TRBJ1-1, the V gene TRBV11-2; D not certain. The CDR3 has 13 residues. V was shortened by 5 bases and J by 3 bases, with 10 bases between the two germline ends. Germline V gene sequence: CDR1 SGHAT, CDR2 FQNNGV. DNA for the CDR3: TGTGCCAGCAGCGTTCAGGACTACACTGAAGCTTTCTTT. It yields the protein CASSVQDYTEAFF.

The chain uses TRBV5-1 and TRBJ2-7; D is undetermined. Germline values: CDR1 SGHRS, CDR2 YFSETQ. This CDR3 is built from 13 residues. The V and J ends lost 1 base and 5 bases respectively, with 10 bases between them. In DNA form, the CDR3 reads TGCGCCAGCAGCTTGCGGAGTAAGGACGAGCAGTACTTC. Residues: CASSLRSKDEQYF.

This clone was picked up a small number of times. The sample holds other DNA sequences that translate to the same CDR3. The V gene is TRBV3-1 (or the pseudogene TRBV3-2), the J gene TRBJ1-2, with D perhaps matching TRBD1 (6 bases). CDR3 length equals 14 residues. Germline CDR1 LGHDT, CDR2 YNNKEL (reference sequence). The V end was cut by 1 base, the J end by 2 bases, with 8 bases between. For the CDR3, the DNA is TGTGCCAGCAGCCAAGGGACAGCCAACTATGGCTACACCTTC. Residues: CASSQGTANYGYTF.